This TCR beta chain comes out of a study of immune characterization of retroperitoneal liposarcoma. TCRdb passed the PCR reads through MiXCR, listing each CDR3 protein once. Here the sample spans several thousand distinct CDR3 sequences, over 40% being singletons. Per the germline V gene, CDR1 is SGHVS and CDR2 is FNYEAQ. CDR3 size: 15 residues. About this clonotype itself: Sequence at one end of the junction differs from germline and may be a read error.

Sequenced input: tumor tissue. This TCR derives from a male donor with retroperitoneal liposarcoma. V usage is TRBV7-6 and J usage is TRBJ1-4; 10 bases fit TRBD1. The CDR3 spells CVSSLDRGLNEKLFF. In DNA form, the CDR3 reads TGTGTCAGCAGCTTAGACAGGGGGCTTAATGAAAAACTGTTTTTT.